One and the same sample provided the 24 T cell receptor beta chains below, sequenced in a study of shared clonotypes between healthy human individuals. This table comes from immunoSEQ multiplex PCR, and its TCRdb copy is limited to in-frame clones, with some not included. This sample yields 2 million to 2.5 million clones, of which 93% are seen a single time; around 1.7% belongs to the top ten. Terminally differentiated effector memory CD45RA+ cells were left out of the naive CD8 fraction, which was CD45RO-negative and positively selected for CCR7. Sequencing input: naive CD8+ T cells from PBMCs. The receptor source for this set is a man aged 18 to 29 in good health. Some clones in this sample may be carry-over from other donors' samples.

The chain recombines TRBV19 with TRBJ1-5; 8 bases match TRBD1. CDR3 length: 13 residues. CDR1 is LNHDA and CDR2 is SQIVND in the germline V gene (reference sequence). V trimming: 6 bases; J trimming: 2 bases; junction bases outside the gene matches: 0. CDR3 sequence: CASRDRGNQPQHF. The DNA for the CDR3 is TGTGCCAGTAGGGACAGGGGCAATCAGCCCCAGCATTTT.

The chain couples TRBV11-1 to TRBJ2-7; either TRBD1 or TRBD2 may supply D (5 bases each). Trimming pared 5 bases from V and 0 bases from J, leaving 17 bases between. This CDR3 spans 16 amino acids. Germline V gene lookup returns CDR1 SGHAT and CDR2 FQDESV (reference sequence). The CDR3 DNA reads TGTGCCAGCAGCCGAAGTGAGGGACGGAGCTCCTACGAGCAGTACTTC. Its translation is CASSRSEGRSSYEQYF.

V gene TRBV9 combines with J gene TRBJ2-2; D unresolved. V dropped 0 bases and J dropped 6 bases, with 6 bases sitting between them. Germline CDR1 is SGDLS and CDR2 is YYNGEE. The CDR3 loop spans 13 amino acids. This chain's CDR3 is CASSVGLPGELFF. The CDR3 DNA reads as TGTGCCAGCAGCGTAGGTCTTCCCGGGGAGCTGTTTTTT.

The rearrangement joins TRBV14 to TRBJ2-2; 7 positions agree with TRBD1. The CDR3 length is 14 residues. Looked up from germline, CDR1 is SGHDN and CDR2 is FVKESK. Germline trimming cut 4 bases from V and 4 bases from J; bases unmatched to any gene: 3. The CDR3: CASSLHRGTGELFF. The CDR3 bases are TGTGCCAGCAGCCTTCACAGGGGCACCGGGGAGCTGTTTTTT.

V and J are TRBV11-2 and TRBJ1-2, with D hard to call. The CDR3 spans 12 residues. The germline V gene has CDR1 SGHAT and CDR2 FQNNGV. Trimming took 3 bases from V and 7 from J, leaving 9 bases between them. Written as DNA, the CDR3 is TGTGCCAGCAGCTTGAGAGGATTTGGCTACACCTTC. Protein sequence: CASSLRGFGYTF.

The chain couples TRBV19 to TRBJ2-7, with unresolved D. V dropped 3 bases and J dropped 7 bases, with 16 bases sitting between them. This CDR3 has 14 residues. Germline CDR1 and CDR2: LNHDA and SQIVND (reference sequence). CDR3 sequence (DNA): TGTGCCAGTAGTATGGCTATTGGGGTGGGAGAGCAGTACTTC. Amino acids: CASSMAIGVGEQYF.

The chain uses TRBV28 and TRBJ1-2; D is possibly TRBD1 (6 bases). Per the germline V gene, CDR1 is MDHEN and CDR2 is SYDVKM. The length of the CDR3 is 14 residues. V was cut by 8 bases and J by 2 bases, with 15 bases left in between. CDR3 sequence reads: CASPRGAQNYGYTF. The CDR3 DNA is TGTGCCAGCCCCCGGGGGGCGCAGAACTATGGCTACACCTTC.

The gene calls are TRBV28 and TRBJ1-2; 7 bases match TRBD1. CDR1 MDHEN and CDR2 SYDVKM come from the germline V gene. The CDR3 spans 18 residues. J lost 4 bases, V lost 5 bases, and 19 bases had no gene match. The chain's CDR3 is CASSPLTLRDSFFYGYTF. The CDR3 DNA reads TGTGCCAGCAGTCCCCTTACCCTCCGGGACAGTTTCTTCTATGGCTACACCTTC.

CDR3 region: CASSSRIAGESEQYF. The CDR3 region has the DNA TGTGCCAGCAGCTCTCGAATAGCGGGAGAAAGCGAGCAGTACTTC. This rearrangement joins TRBV27 to TRBJ2-7; the match to TRBD2 covers 9 bases. V was clipped by 6 bases and J by 6 bases; unmatched bases: 12. This CDR3 is built from 15 residues. CDR1 and CDR2 from the germline V gene are MNHEY and SMNVEV (reference sequence).

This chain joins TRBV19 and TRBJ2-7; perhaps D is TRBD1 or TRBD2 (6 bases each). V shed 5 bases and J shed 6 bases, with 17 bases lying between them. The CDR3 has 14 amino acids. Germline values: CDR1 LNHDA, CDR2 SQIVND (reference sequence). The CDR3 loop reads CASSPLAGGVEQYF. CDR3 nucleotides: TGTGCCAGTAGTCCCCTCGCCGGGGGCGTCGAGCAGTACTTC.

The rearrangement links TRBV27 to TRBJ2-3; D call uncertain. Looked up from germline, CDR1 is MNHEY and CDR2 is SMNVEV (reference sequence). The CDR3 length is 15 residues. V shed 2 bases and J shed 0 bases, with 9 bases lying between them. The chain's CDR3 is CASSLLVASTDTQYF. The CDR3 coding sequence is TGTGCCAGCAGTTTACTCGTCGCTAGCACAGATACGCAGTATTTT.

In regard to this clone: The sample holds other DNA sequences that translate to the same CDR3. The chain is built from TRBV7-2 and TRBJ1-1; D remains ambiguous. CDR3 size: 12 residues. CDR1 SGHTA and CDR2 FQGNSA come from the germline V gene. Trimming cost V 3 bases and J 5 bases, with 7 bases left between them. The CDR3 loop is CASSFGRTEAFF. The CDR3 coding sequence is TGTGCCAGCAGCTTCGGTAGGACTGAAGCTTTCTTT.

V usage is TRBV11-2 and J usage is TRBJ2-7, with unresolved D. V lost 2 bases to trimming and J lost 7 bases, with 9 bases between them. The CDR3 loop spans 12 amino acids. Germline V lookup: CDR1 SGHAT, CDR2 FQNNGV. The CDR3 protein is CASSLLGREQYF. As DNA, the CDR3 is TGTGCCAGCAGCTTACTCGGGCGGGAGCAGTACTTC.

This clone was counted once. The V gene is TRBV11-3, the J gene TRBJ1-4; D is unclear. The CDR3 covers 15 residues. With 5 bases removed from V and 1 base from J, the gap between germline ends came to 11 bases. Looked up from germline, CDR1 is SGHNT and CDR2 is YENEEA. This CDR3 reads CASSRDRRTNEKLFF. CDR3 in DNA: TGTGCCAGCAGCCGAGACCGACGAACTAATGAAAAACTGTTTTTT.

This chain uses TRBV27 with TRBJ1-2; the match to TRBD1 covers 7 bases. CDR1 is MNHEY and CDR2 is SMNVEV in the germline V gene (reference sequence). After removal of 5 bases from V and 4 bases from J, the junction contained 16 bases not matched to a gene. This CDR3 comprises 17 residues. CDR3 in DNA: TGTGCCAGCAGTGAAGCATCCCCCGGGACAGCTATCTATGGCTACACCTTC. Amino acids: CASSEASPGTAIYGYTF.

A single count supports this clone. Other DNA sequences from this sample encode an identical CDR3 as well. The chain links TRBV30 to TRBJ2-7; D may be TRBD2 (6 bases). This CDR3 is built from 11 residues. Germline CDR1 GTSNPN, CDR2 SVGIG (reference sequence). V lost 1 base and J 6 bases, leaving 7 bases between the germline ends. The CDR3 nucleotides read TGTGCCTGGAGTGAGGGAGGCGAGCAGTACTTC. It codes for CAWSEGGEQYF.

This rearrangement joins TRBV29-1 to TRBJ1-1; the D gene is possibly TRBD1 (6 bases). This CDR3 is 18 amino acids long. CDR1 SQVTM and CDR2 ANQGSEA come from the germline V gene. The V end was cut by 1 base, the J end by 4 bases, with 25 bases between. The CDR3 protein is CSVEGRSGTGPALTEAFF. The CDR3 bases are TGCAGCGTTGAAGGTAGAAGCGGAACAGGGCCCGCTCTCACTGAAGCTTTCTTT.

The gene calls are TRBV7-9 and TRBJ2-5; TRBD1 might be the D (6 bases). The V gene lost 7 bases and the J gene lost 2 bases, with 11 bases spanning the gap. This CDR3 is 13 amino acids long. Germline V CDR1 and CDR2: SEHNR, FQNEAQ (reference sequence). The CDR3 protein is CASNTGQQETQYF. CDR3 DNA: TGTGCCAGCAATACAGGACAGCAAGAGACCCAGTACTTC.

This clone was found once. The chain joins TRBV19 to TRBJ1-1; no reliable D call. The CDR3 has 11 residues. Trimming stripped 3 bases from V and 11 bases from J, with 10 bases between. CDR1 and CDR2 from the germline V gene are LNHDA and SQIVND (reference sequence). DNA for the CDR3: TGTGCCAGTAGTATTGGGGTAGAGGCTTTCTTT. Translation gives CASSIGVEAFF.

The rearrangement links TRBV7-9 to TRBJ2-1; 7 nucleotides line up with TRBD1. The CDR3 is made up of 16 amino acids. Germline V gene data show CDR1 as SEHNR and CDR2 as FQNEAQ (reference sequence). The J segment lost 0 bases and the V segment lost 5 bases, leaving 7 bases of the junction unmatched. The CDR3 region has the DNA TGTGCCAGCAGCGCCCCACAGGGGAGCTCCTACAATGAGCAGTTCTTC. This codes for CASSAPQGSSYNEQFF.

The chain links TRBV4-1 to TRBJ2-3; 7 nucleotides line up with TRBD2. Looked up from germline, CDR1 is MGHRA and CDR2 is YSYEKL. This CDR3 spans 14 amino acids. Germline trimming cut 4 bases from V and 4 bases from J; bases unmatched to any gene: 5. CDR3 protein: CASSPTSASDTQYF. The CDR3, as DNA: TGCGCCAGCAGCCCCACTAGCGCGTCAGATACGCAGTATTTT.

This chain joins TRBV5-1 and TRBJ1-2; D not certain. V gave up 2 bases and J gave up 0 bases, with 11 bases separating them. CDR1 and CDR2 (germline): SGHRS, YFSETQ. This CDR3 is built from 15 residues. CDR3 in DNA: TGCGCCAGCAGCTTATCACGGCCAGCTAACTATGGCTACACCTTC. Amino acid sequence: CASSLSRPANYGYTF.

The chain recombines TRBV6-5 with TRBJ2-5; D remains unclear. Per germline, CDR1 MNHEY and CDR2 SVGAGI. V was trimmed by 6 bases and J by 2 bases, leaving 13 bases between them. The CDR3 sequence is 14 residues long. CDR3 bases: TGTGCCAGCAGGCGGACGGCCCCTCAAGAGACCCAGTACTTC. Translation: CASRRTAPQETQYF.

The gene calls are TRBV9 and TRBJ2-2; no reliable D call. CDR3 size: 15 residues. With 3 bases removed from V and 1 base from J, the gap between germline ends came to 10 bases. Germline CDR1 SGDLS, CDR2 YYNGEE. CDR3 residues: CASSDPPGNTGELFF. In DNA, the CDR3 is TGTGCCAGCAGCGACCCCCCAGGGAACACCGGGGAGCTGTTTTTT. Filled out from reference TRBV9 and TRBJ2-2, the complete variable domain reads DSGVTQTPKHLITATGQRVTLRCSPRSGDLSVYWYQQSLDQGLQFLIQYYNGEERAKGNILERFSAQQFPDLHSELNLSSLELGDSALYFCASSDPPGNTGELFFGEGSRLTVL.